This is a list of T cell receptor beta chains from one sample in a study of identical twins. Each CDR3 protein gets one entry after TCRdb re-called the 5' RACE reads with MiXCR. In the table there are about 470,000 distinct CDR3 sequences, 20% to 25% of which are singletons. The data were also submitted as part of a second study, on T cells expressing NK-cell markers.

Material for sequencing was CD4+ T cells sorted from blood. Every receptor here comes from a woman in her late teens or twenties in good health. The CDR3 runs from the conserved cysteine through the conserved F or W. Each record gives: CDR3 protein, V gene, J gene.

CDR3: CASSLEGPNEKLFF
V: TRBV5-1
J: TRBJ1-4

CDR3: CASSWSRDSMNTGELFF
V: TRBV7-2
J: TRBJ2-2

CDR3: CASSPQGGLNNEQFF
V: TRBV12-3/TRBV12-4
J: TRBJ2-1

CDR3: CSVSSVGGNTEAFF
V: TRBV29-1
J: TRBJ1-1

CDR3: CASSPTRGVGGNTIYF
V: TRBV18
J: TRBJ1-3

CDR3: CASSLVAGGTEGQFF
V: TRBV5-1
J: TRBJ2-1

CDR3: CASSLWRAGQETQYF
V: TRBV5-5
J: TRBJ2-5

CDR3: CSAGQGSGTGELFF
V: TRBV29-1
J: TRBJ2-2

CDR3: CASSFGIAGVYNEQFF
V: TRBV11-2
J: TRBJ2-1

CDR3: CSASPSYTEAFF
V: TRBV20-1
J: TRBJ1-1

CDR3: CASLQGANEKLFF
V: TRBV7-4
J: TRBJ1-4